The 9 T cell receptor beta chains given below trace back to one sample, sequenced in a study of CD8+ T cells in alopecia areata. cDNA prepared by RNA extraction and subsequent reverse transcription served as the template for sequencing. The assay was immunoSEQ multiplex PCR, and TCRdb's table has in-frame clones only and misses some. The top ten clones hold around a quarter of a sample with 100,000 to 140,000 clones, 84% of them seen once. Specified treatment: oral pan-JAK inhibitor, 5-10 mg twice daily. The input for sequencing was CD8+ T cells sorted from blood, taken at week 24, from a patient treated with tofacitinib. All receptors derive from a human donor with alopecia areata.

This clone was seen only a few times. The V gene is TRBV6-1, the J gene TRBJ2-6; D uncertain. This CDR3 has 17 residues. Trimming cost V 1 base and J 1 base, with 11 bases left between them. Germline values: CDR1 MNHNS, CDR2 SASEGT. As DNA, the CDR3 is TGTGCCAGCAGTGAAGTCGATCTGGGATCTGGGGCCAACGTCCTGACTTTC. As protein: CASSEVDLGSGANVLTF.

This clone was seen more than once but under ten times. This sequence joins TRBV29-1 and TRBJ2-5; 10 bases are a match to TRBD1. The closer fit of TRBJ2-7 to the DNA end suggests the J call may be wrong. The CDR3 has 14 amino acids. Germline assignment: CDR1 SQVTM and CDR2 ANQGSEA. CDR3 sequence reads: CSVTGTGEVYEQYF. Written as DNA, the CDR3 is TGCAGCGTCACCGGGACAGGGGAGGTCTACGAGCAGTACTTC.

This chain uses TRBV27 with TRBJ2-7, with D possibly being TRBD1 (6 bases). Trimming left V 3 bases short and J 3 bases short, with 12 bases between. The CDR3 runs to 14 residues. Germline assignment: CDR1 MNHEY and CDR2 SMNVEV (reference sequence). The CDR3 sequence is CASSLTRDNYEQYF. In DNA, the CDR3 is TGTGCCAGCAGTTTGACACGGGACAACTACGAGCAGTACTTC.

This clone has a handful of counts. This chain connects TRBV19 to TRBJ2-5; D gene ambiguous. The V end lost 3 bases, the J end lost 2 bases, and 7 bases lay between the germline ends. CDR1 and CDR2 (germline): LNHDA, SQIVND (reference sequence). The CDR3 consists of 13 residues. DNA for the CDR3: TGTGCCAGTAGTATGAACGGGCAAGAGACCCAGTACTTC. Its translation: CASSMNGQETQYF.

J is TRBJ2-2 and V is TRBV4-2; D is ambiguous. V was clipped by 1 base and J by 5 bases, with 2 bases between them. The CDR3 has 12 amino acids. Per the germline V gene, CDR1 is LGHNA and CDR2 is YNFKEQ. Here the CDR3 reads CASSQATGELFF. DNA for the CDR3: TGTGCCAGCAGCCAAGCAACCGGGGAGCTGTTTTTT.

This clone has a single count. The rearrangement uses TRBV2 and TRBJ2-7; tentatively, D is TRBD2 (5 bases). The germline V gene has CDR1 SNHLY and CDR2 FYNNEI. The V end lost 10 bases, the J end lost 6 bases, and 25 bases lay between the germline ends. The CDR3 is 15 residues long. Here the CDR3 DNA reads TGTGCCATTCGGAAGGGCGGAGGTAACTCTCCCGAGCAGTACTTC. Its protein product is CAIRKGGGNSPEQYF.

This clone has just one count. The CDR3: CASSISAASYEQYF. In nucleotides, the CDR3 is TGTGCCAGTAGTATATCGGCAGCTTCCTACGAGCAGTACTTC. V is TRBV19 and J is TRBJ2-7, with D hard to call. Trimming removed 2 bases from V and 1 base from J, with 9 bases in between. There are 14 residues in the CDR3. CDR1 LNHDA and CDR2 SQIVND come from the germline V gene (reference sequence).

CDR3 DNA sequence: TGTGCCAGCAGTGTACTAGCGGGGCTGCAAGAGACCCAGTACTTC. This codes for CASSVLAGLQETQYF. This rearrangement joins TRBV6-1 to TRBJ2-5, with 10 positions matching TRBD2. This CDR3 has 15 residues. Germline V gene data show CDR1 as MNHNS and CDR2 as SASEGT. The V and J ends lost 4 bases and 2 bases, in that order; junction bases with no gene match: 4.

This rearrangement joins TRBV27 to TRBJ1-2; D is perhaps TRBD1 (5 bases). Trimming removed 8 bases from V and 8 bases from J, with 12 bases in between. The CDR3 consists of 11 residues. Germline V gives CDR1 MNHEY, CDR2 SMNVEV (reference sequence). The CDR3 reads CASGGYMGYTF. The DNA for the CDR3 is TGTGCCAGCGGGGGGTATATGGGCTACACCTTC.